The clone carrying this T cell receptor (beta chain) was recorded at least ten times. Antigen: not known. V dropped 1 base and J dropped 4 bases, with 13 bases sitting between them. CDR3 length: 15 residues. Germline lookup yields CDR1 SGHVS and CDR2 FQNEAQ. CDR3 regions of TCR beta were amplified from RNA transcripts. HTBI primers were employed in first-round RT-PCR, then a second-round multiplex PCR followed. TCRdb reprocessed the multiplex PCR reads with MiXCR, giving one entry per CDR3 protein. The data hold more than 1,000,000 distinct CDR3 sequences, with 36% observed a single time. The hyperthyroidism patients had a new diagnosis of under 2 months' duration and were aged 18 to 65. Certain patients, namely those with other autoimmune diseases, uncontrolled infections, pregnancy or lactation, were excluded. The entry originates in a study of Graves' ophthalmopathy and Graves' hyperthyroidism. The study's findings and limits: For separating ophthalmopathy from stable hyperthyroidism, a 13-signature model gave approximately 90% sensitivity and roughly 78% specificity. A majority of expanded thyroid clonotypes exceeding 0.001 frequency were likewise present in blood.

The sample taken for sequencing was peripheral blood or thyroid tissue (not recorded which). The gene calls are TRBV7-8 and TRBJ2-5; a weak D match, TRBD1 (6 bases). The sequence came from an adult man with Graves' hyperthyroidism. CDR3 amino acids: CASSLGPGDGETQYF. Written as DNA, the CDR3 is TGTGCCAGCAGCTTAGGTCCAGGGGACGGAGAGACCCAGTACTTC.